These 26 T cell receptor beta chains came from one sample sequenced in a study of human T cells and chemical hapten exposure. TCRdb re-called the RACE reads through MiXCR, storing one row per CDR3 protein. The sample holds more than 60,000 distinct CDR3 sequences, roughly 8.6% seen once. Sample time point: healthy volunteer bleed at 6 weeks. Whole blood, unfractionated, served as the material for total RNA extraction. Sequencing was performed on whole blood. The receptors come from a male donor in good health. Some clones in this sample may be carry-over from other donors' samples.

This chain connects TRBV5-1 to TRBJ2-1; D call uncertain. The V gene's germline CDR1 is SGHRS and CDR2 YFSETQ. The CDR3 is 11 residues long. Trimming took 3 bases from V and 6 from J, leaving 4 bases between them. The CDR3 sequence is CASSYLNEQFF. CDR3 sequence (DNA): TGCGCCAGCAGCTACCTCAATGAGCAGTTCTTC. Full variable domain (outside the CDR3, taken from reference TRBV5-1 and TRBJ2-1): KAGVTQTPRYLIKTRGQQVTLSCSPISGHRSVSWYQQTPGQGLQFLFEYFSETQRNKGNFPGRFSGRQFSNSRSEMNVSTLELGDSALYLCASSYLNEQFFGPGTRLTVL.

CDR3 loop: CASRAGQGLSNQPQHF. CDR3 sequence (DNA): TGTGCCAGCAGAGCGGGACAGGGGTTGAGCAATCAGCCCCAGCATTTT. The J gene is TRBJ1-5, the V gene TRBV2, with 10 positions matching TRBD1. Germline V gives CDR1 SNHLY, CDR2 FYNNEI. CDR3 length: 16 residues. Trimming at V came to 6 bases and at J to 1 base, leaving 6 bases not matched to a gene.

The chain recombines TRBV6-2 or TRBV6-3 with TRBJ1-2; maybe TRBD1 (5 bases). V was trimmed by 9 bases and J by 4 bases, leaving 12 bases between them. In germline, CDR1 is MNHEY, CDR2 SVGEGT. This CDR3 is built from 12 residues. CDR3 region: CASRDRSYGYTF. The CDR3 DNA reads TGTGCCAGTCGGGACCGATCCTATGGCTACACCTTC.

This clonotype showed up just a few times. The chain uses TRBV6-2 or TRBV6-3 and TRBJ2-6; D remains ambiguous. CDR3 length equals 15 residues. V lost 5 bases and J 0 bases, leaving 8 bases between the germline ends. Germline V gives CDR1 MNHEY, CDR2 SVGEGT. The chain's CDR3 is CASSLSVSGANVLTF. DNA for the CDR3: TGTGCCAGCAGTCTCTCAGTCTCTGGGGCCAACGTCCTGACTTTC.

This clonotype occurred many times. The chain is built from TRBV6-5 and TRBJ1-2; D not resolved. Germline CDR1 is MNHEY and CDR2 is SVGAGI. The ends were cut back, 2 bases at V and 2 bases at J, with 15 bases in the middle. This CDR3 contains 16 residues. CDR3 in amino acids: CASSYRPAPSNYGYTF. The CDR3 region has the DNA TGTGCCAGCAGTTACAGGCCAGCACCGTCCAACTATGGCTACACCTTC.

This clonotype was seen more than once but under ten times. The rearrangement links TRBV29-1 to TRBJ1-1, with D tentatively TRBD1 (5 bases). Germline lookup yields CDR1 SQVTM and CDR2 ANQGSEA. The CDR3 contains 13 residues. Trimming pared 7 bases from V and 0 bases from J, leaving 12 bases between. Here the CDR3 reads CSGAGVMNTEAFF. CDR3 DNA: TGCAGCGGAGCGGGGGTCATGAACACTGAAGCTTTCTTT.

This clonotype was observed a few times. The J gene is TRBJ1-3, the V gene TRBV20-1; maybe TRBD1 (5 bases). The CDR3 sequence is 14 residues long. V lost 5 bases to trimming and J lost 2 bases, with 13 bases between them. Looked up from germline, CDR1 is DFQATT and CDR2 is SNEGSKA (reference sequence). DNA of the CDR3: TGCAGTGCTCTCCCCTTAGGGGCTGGAAACACCATATATTTT. Amino acid sequence: CSALPLGAGNTIYF.

In this sample, this clonotype turned up a few times. This chain connects TRBV11-1 to TRBJ2-7, with 11 positions matching TRBD2. CDR1 and CDR2 from the germline V gene are SGHAT and FQDESV (reference sequence). The CDR3 length is 15 residues. J was trimmed by 3 bases and V by 5 bases; bases with no gene match: 6. The CDR3: CASSPLAGVIYEQYF. The DNA of the CDR3 is TGTGCCAGCAGCCCACTAGCGGGGGTTATCTACGAGCAGTACTTC.

This clonotype has just a few counts. The V and J genes are TRBV10-3 and TRBJ1-1; D is perhaps TRBD1 (5 bases). V lost 7 bases and J 1 base, leaving 10 bases between the germline ends. Per the germline V gene, CDR1 is ENHRY and CDR2 is SYGVKD. The CDR3 is made up of 13 amino acids. The CDR3 protein is CAIKGHGNTEAFF. CDR3 sequence (DNA): TGTGCCATCAAAGGACATGGGAACACTGAAGCTTTCTTT.

This clonotype was seen a handful of times. The rearrangement joins TRBV7-2 to TRBJ1-3; D gene uncertain. The germline V and J ends were trimmed by 1 base and 4 bases, with 8 bases remaining between them. This CDR3 has 14 residues. In germline, CDR1 is SGHTA, CDR2 FQGNSA. This CDR3 is CASSLDMAGNTIYF. CDR3 sequence (DNA): TGTGCCAGCAGCTTAGACATGGCCGGAAACACCATATATTTT.

This clonotype was seen only a few times. The chain employs TRBV20-1 and TRBJ2-4, with TRBD2 identical over 8 bases. This CDR3 has 15 residues. Germline CDR1 DFQATT, CDR2 SNEGSKA (reference sequence). V was pared by 1 base and J by 7 bases, with 9 bases of the junction left unmatched. The CDR3 DNA reads TGCAGTGCTAGAGTTCCGGGACTAGATGCGAACATTCAGTACTTC. Encoded protein: CSARVPGLDANIQYF.

The V and J genes are TRBV3-1 and TRBJ2-3; maybe TRBD1 (6 bases). Germline CDR1 reads LGHDT; CDR2 reads YNNKEL (reference sequence). The CDR3 is 14 amino acids. V gave up 8 bases and J gave up 2 bases, with 14 bases separating them. CDR3 residues: CASRRDTDTDTQYF. The DNA for the CDR3 is TGTGCCAGCCGCAGGGACACCGACACAGATACGCAGTATTTT.

Only a few counts were recorded for this clonotype. V usage is TRBV9 and J usage is TRBJ2-4; the match to TRBD2 covers 7 bases. The CDR3 sequence is 15 residues long. The ends lost 4 bases at V and 1 base at J; junction bases unmatched: 5. CDR1 and CDR2 (germline): SGDLS, YYNGEE. The DNA of the CDR3 is TGTGCCAGCAGCCCCTGGGAGGGGGCCAAAAACATTCAGTACTTC. Protein: CASSPWEGAKNIQYF.

This clonotype has just a few counts. The junction differs from germline at one of its ends, possibly a read error. The gene calls are TRBV12-3 or TRBV12-4 and TRBJ2-3, with 7 bases identical to TRBD2. The CDR3 length is 14 residues. The CDR3 loop is CASSLAASTDTQYF. In DNA form, the CDR3 reads TGTGCCAGCAGTCTAGCGGCAAGCACAGATACGCAGTATTTT.

This chain uses TRBV5-5 with TRBJ2-3; 7 nucleotides match TRBD1. The germline gives CDR1 SGHKS, CDR2 YYEKEE (reference sequence). Unmatched junction bases numbered 12, after V lost 4 bases and J lost 1 base. There are 17 residues in the CDR3. The CDR3 is CASSATAQGPGTDTQYF. The CDR3 DNA reads as TGTGCCAGCAGCGCAACGGCACAGGGGCCTGGCACAGATACGCAGTATTTT.

Only a few counts were recorded for this clonotype. The chain employs TRBV30 and TRBJ2-5, with 9 bases lining up with TRBD1. Trimming removed 0 bases from V and 2 bases from J; junction bases left unmatched: 1. Germline values: CDR1 GTSNPN, CDR2 SVGIG (reference sequence). This CDR3 comprises 14 residues. The CDR3 here is CAWSVGTGQETQYF. CDR3 in DNA: TGTGCCTGGAGTGTCGGGACAGGGCAAGAGACCCAGTACTTC.

In this sample, this clonotype turned up many times. This chain uses TRBV3-1 with TRBJ1-1; D gene ambiguous. V was trimmed by 0 bases and J by 1 base, leaving 6 bases between them. The germline V gene encodes CDR1 LGHDT and CDR2 YNNKEL (reference sequence). The CDR3 contains 14 residues. CDR3 region: CASSQDAGNTEAFF. The CDR3 DNA reads TGTGCCAGCAGCCAAGACGCCGGGAACACTGAAGCTTTCTTT.

In this sample, this clonotype turned up many times. This chain uses TRBV7-8 with TRBJ2-7, with D hard to call. With 3 bases removed from V and 7 bases from J, the gap between germline ends came to 10 bases. CDR1 and CDR2 (germline): SGHVS, FQNEAQ. CDR3 length equals 12 residues. The CDR3 region is CASSFSLREQYF. The DNA for the CDR3 is TGTGCCAGCAGCTTTTCGCTGCGGGAGCAGTACTTC.

V gene TRBV12-3 or TRBV12-4 combines with J gene TRBJ2-1; 12 bases are shared with TRBD2. The CDR3 contains 16 residues. V shed 5 bases, J shed 7 bases, and the junction held 9 bases outside the gene matches. CDR3 amino acids: CASSPAGLAGKNEQFF. Here the CDR3 DNA reads TGTGCCAGCAGTCCGGCCGGACTAGCGGGGAAAAATGAGCAGTTCTTC.

This clonotype has a handful of counts. J is TRBJ2-3 and V is TRBV29-1; TRBD1 matches at 8 bases. Germline assignment: CDR1 SQVTM and CDR2 ANQGSEA. The CDR3 covers 14 residues. Losses at the gene ends were 3 bases for V and 3 bases for J; bases not matched to a gene: 5. CDR3 protein: CSVEGTGPTDTQYF. DNA of the CDR3: TGCAGCGTTGAGGGGACAGGCCCTACAGATACGCAGTATTTT.

The rearrangement links TRBV5-1 to TRBJ2-3; perhaps D is TRBD1 or TRBD2 (5 bases each). Germline values: CDR1 SGHRS, CDR2 YFSETQ. V gave up 4 bases and J gave up 8 bases, with 17 bases separating them. This CDR3 region has 14 residues. CDR3 loop: CASSPGTEEVTQYF. Here the CDR3 DNA reads TGCGCCAGCAGCCCAGGGACGGAGGAGGTTACGCAGTATTTT.

This clonotype has more than one count but fewer than ten. The gene calls are TRBV27 and TRBJ2-1; D gene uncertain. The V and J ends lost 6 bases and 0 bases respectively, with 9 bases between them. Looked up from germline, CDR1 is MNHEY and CDR2 is SMNVEV (reference sequence). The CDR3 has 14 residues. The CDR3 loop reads CASRRFPSYNEQFF. The DNA of the CDR3 is TGTGCCAGCAGACGATTTCCCTCCTACAATGAGCAGTTCTTC.

This clonotype showed up many times. This sequence joins TRBV25-1 and TRBJ1-1; TRBD1 is a possible D gene (5 bases). Germline CDR1 is MGHDK and CDR2 is SYGVNS. CDR3 length: 12 amino acids. Trimming stripped 6 bases from V and 7 bases from J, with 12 bases between. CDR3 protein: CASRMGGSEAFF. Written as DNA, the CDR3 is TGTGCCAGCAGGATGGGGGGGAGTGAAGCTTTCTTT.

The chain carries TRBV28 and TRBJ1-6, with D uncertain. Trimming removed 6 bases at V and 5 bases at J, with 14 bases between. Per the germline V gene, CDR1 is MDHEN and CDR2 is SYDVKM. The CDR3 is 15 residues long. CDR3 sequence: CASSISGFDNSPLHF. DNA of the CDR3: TGTGCCAGCAGCATATCAGGTTTCGATAATTCACCCCTCCACTTT.

About this clonotype: A much larger clone sits a single nucleotide away, making a read error possible. The rearrangement links TRBV7-9 to TRBJ2-3; maybe TRBD2 (5 bases). Per germline, CDR1 SEHNR and CDR2 FQNEAQ (reference sequence). The CDR3 spans 15 residues. V was trimmed by 2 bases and J by 4 bases, leaving 13 bases between them. CDR3 nucleotides: TGTGCCAGCAGCTTAACGGCTAGCCACCCAGATACGCAGTATTTT. Amino acids: CASSLTASHPDTQYF.

Ten or more counts support this clonotype. The chain joins TRBV20-1 to TRBJ1-6; TRBD1 is a possible D gene (6 bases). V lost 8 bases and J lost 7, with 15 bases in between. This CDR3 spans 13 amino acids. Per the germline V gene, CDR1 is DFQATT and CDR2 is SNEGSKA (reference sequence). The CDR3 sequence is CSSGRGPNSPLHF. CDR3 coding DNA: TGCAGTAGTGGCAGGGGCCCCAATTCACCCCTCCACTTT.